This T cell receptor (beta chain) came from a study of T cell repertoires in cytomegalovirus infection. TCRdb called the reads again in MiXCR, with one record for every CDR3 protein. The sample lists approximately 490,000 distinct CDR3 sequences; about 11% were seen once. The CDR3 consists of 17 residues. Germline CDR1 and CDR2: LGHNA and YNFKEQ. J gave up 2 bases and V 0 bases, and 6 bases lay outside the gene matches. This clonotype was counted at least ten times. The receptor was derived from a human donor in good health (CMV status not recorded). Some clones in this sample may be carry-over from other donors' samples. This chain links TRBV4-2 with TRBJ2-5, with 10 bases matching TRBD2. Source material: PBMCs. CDR3 sequence: CASSQEGSAGGQETQYF. The CDR3 bases are TGTGCCAGCAGCCAAGAAGGGTCAGCGGGAGGGCAAGAGACCCAGTACTTC.